The T cell receptor (beta chain) under discussion was sequenced for a study of OX40 agonist ivuxolimab in advanced cancers. Study in general: Under the entry rules, prior anti-PD-1, anti-PD-L1 or anti-CTLA-4 therapy was allowed, and around 40% had some.

CDR1 MNHEY and CDR2 SMNVEV come from the germline V gene (reference sequence). The ends were cut back, 2 bases at V and 6 bases at J, with 4 bases in the middle. The CDR3 loop spans 12 amino acids. In the case of this clone: As yet, its antigen is unknown.

Autoimmune disease history or systemic immunosuppression disqualified patients. Clones were sequenced by immunoSEQ multiplex PCR, and TCRdb holds only the in-frame ones, with some missing. There are fewer than 100,000 clones in the sample; 70% to 85% occur only once, and roughly 0.41% lies in the top ten. Findings and caveats of the study: At doses 0.1 to 3.0 mg/kg, CD4+ and CD8+ clones expanded.

The receptor was derived from an adult with an advanced solid tumor such as melanoma, head and neck, liver or kidney cancer. This sample comprised CD4+ or CD8+ T cells sorted from blood, obtained in a trial of the OX40 agonist ivuxolimab. This rearrangement joins TRBV27 to TRBJ2-2; D unclear. CDR3 loop: CASSLMSGELFF. The CDR3 region has the DNA TGTGCCAGCAGTTTAATGTCCGGGGAGCTGTTTTTT.